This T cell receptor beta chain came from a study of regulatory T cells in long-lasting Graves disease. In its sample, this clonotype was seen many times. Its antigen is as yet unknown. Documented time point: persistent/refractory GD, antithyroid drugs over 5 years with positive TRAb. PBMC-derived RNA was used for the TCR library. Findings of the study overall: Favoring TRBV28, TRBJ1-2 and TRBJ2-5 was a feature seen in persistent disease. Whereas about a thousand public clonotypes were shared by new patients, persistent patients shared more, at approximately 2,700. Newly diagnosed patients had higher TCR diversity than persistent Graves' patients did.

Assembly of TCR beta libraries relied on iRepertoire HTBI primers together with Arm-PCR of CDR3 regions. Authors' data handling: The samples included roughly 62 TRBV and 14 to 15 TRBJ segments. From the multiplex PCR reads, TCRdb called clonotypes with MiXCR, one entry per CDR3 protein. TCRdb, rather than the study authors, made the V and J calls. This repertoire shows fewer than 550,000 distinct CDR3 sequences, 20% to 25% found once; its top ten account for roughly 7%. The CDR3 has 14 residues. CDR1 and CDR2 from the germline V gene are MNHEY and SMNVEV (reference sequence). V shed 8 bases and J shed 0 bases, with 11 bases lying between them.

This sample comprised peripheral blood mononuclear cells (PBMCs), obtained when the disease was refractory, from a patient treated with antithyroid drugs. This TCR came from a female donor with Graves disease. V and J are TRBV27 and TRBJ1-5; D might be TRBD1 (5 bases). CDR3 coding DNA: TGTGCCAGCCGCCAGGGCAATAGCAATCAGCCCCAGCATTTT. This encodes CASRQGNSNQPQHF.